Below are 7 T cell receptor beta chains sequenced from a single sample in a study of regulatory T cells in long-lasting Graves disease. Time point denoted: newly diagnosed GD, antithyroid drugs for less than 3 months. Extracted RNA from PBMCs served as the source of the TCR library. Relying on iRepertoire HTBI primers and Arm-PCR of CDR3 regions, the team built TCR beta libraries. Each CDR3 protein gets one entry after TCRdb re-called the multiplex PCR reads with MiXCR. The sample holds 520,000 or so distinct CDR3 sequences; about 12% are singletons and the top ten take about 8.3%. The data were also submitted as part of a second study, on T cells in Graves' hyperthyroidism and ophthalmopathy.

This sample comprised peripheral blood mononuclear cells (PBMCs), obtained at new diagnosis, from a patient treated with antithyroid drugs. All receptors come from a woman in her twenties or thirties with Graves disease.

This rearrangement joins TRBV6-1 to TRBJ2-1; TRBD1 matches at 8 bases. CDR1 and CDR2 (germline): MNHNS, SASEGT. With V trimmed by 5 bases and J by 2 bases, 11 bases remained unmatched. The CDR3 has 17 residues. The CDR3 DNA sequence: TGTGCCAGCAGTCGGCCCTCCCCAGGGGGCGCCTACAATGAGCAGTTCTTC. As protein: CASSRPSPGGAYNEQFF.

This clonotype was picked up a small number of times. This CDR3 is CASSTRGTWDENEQFF. The CDR3 nucleotides read TGTGCCAGTAGTACCCGGGGGACATGGGACGAAAATGAGCAGTTCTTC. This chain joins TRBV19 and TRBJ2-1; the D gene could be TRBD1 or TRBD2 (6 bases each). Trimming left V 4 bases short and J 7 bases short, with 20 bases between. This CDR3 has 16 residues. Germline CDR1 and CDR2: LNHDA and SQIVND (reference sequence).

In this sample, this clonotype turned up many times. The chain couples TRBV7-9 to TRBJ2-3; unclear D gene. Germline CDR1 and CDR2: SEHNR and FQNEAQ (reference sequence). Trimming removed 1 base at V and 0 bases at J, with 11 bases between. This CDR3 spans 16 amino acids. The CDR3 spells CASSLVSRPSTDTQYF. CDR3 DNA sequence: TGTGCCAGCAGCTTAGTGTCGCGTCCAAGCACAGATACGCAGTATTTT. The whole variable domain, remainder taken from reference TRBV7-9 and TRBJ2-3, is DTGVSQNPRHKITKRGQNVTFRCDPISEHNRLYWYRQTLGQGPEFLTYFQNEAQLEKSRLLSDRFSAERPKGSFSTLEIQRTEQGDSAMYLCASSLVSRPSTDTQYFGPGTRLTVL.

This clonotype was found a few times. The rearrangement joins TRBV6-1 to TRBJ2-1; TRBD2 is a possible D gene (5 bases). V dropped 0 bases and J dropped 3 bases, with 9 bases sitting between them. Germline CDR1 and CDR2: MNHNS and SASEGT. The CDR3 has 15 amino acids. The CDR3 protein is CASSEADTSYNEQFF. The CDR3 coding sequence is TGTGCCAGCAGTGAAGCTGATACTAGCTACAATGAGCAGTTCTTC.

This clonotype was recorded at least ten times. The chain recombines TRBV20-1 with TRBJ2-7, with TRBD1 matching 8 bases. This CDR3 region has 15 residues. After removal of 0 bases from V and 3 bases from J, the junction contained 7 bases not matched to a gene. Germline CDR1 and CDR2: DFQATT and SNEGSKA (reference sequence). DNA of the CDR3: TGCAGTGCTAGAGATCCGAGGACAGGGAGCTACGAGCAGTACTTC. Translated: CSARDPRTGSYEQYF.

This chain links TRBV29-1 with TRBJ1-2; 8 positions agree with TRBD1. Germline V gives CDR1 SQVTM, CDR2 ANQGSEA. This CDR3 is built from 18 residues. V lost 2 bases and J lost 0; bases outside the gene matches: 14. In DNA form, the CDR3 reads TGCAGCGTTGAAAGATTCGGTACAGGGGGGGAAGCTAACTATGGCTACACCTTC. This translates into CSVERFGTGGEANYGYTF. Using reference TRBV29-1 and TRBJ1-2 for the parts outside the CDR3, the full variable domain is SAVISQKPSRDICQRGTSLTIQCQVDSQVTMMFWYRQQPGQSLTLIATANQGSEATYESGFVIDKFPISRPNLTFSTLTVSNMSPEDSSIYLCSVERFGTGGEANYGYTFGSGTRLTVV.

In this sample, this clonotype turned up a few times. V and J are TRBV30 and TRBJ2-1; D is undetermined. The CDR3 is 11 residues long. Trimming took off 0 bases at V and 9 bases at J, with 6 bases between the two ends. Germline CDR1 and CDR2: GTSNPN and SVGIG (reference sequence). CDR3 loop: CAWSVWSEQFF. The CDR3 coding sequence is TGTGCCTGGAGTGTATGGAGTGAGCAGTTCTTC.